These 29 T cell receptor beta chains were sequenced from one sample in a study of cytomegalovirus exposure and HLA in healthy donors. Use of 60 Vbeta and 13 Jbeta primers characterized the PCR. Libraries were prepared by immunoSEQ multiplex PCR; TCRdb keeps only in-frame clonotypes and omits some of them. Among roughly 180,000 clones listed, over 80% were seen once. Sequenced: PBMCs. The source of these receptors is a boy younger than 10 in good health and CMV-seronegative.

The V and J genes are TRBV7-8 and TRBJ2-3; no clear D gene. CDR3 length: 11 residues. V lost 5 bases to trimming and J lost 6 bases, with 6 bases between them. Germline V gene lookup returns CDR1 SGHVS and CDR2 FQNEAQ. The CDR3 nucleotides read TGTGCCAGCAGCCCCTTGGATACGCAGTATTTT. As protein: CASSPLDTQYF.

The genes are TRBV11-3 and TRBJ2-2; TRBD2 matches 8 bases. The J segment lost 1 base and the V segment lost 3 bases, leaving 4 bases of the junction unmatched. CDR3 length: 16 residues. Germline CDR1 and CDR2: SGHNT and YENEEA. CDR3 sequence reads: CASSFVLAGNTGELFF. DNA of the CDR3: TGTGCCAGCAGCTTCGTCCTAGCGGGGAACACCGGGGAGCTGTTTTTT.

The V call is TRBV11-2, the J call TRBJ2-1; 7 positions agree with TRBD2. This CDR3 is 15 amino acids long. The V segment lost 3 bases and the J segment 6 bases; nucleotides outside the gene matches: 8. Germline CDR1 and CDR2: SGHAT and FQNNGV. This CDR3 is CASSFRGTNSNEQFF. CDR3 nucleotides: TGTGCCAGCAGCTTTCGGGGGACTAATAGCAATGAGCAGTTCTTC. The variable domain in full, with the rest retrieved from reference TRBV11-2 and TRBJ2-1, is EAGVAQSPRYKIIEKRQSVAFWCNPISGHATLYWYQQILGQGPKLLIQFQNNGVVDDSQLPKDRFSAERLKGVDSTLKIQPAKLEDSAVYLCASSFRGTNSNEQFFGPGTRLTVL.

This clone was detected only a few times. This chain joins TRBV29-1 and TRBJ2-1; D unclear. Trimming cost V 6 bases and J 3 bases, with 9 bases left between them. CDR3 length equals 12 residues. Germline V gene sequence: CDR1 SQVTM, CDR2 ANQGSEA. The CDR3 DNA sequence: TGCAGCGTATCCTTCTACTACAATGAGCAGTTCTTC. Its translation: CSVSFYYNEQFF.

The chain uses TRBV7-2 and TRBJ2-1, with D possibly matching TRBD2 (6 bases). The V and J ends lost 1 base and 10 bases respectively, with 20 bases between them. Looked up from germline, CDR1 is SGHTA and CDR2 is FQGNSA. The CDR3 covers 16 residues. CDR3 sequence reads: CASSLGGTLGIGEQFF. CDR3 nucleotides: TGTGCCAGCAGCTTAGGCGGGACCCTCGGTATTGGAGAGCAGTTCTTC.

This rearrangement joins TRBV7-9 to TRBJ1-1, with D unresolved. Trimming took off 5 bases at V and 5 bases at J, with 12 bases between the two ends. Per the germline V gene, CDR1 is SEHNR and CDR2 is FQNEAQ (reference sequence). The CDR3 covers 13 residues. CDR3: CASSPPILTEAFF. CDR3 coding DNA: TGTGCCAGCAGCCCGCCTATATTGACTGAAGCTTTCTTT.

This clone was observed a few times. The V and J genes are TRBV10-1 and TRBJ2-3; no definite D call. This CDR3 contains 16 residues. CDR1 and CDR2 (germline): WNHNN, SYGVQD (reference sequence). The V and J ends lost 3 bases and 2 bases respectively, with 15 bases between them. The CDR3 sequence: CASSDHRGLNTDTQYF. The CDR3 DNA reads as TGCGCCAGCAGTGACCATAGAGGTTTGAACACAGATACGCAGTATTTT.

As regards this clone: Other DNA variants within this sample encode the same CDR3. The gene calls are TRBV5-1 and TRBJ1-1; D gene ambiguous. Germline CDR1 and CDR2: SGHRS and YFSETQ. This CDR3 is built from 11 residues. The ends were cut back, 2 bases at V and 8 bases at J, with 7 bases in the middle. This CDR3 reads CASSLGGEAFF. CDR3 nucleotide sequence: TGCGCCAGCAGCTTAGGCGGAGAAGCTTTCTTT.

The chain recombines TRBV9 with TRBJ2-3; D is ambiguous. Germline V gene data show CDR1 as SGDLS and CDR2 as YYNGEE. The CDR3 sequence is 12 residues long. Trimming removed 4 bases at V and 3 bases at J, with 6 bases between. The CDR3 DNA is TGTGCCAGCAGCATTATTACAGATACGCAGTATTTT. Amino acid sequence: CASSIITDTQYF.

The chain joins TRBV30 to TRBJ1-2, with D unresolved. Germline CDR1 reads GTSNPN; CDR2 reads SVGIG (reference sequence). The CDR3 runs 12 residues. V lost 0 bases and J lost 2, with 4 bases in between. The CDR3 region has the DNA TGTGCCTGGAGTGTAGCCAACTATGGCTACACCTTC. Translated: CAWSVANYGYTF.

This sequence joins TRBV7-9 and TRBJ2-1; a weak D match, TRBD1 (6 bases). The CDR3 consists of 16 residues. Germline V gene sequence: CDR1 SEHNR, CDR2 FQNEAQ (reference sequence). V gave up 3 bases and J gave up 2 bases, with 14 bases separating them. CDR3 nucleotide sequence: TGTGCCAGCAGCTTTCGGCAGGGGATGACCTACAATGAGCAGTTCTTC. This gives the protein CASSFRQGMTYNEQFF.

CDR3 amino acids: CASSISAIRSEQFF. CDR3 bases: TGTGCCAGTAGTATCTCGGCGATTAGGAGTGAGCAGTTCTTC. The rearrangement uses TRBV19 and TRBJ2-1; D gene ambiguous. Germline V gene lookup returns CDR1 LNHDA and CDR2 SQIVND (reference sequence). This CDR3 comprises 14 residues. Trimming shortened V by 3 bases and J by 9 bases, and 15 bases separated the two germline ends.

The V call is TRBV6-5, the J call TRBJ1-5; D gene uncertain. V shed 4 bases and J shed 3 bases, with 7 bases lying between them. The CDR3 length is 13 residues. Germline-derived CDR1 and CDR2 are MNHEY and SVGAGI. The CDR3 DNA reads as TGTGCCAGCAGTTCAGGATACAATCAGCCCCAGCATTTT. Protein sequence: CASSSGYNQPQHF.

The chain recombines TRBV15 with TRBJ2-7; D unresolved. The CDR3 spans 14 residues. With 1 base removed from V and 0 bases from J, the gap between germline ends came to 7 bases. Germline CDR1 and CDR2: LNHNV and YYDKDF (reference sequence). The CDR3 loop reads CATSRGVGSYEQYV. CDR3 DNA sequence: TGTGCCACCAGCAGAGGGGTGGGCTCCTACGAGCAGTACGTC.

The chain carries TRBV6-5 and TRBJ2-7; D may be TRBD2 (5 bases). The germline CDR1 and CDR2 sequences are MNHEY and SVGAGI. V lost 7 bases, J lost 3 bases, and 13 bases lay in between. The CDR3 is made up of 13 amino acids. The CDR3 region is CASTRSGDYEQYF. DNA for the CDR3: TGTGCCAGCACCCGTTCCGGGGACTACGAGCAGTACTTC.

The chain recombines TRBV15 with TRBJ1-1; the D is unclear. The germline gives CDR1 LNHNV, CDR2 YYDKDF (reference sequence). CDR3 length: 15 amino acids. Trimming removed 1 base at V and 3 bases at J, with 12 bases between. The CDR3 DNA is TGTGCCACCAGCAGAGTGGGCCTAGCGGACACTGAAGCTTTCTTT. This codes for CATSRVGLADTEAFF.

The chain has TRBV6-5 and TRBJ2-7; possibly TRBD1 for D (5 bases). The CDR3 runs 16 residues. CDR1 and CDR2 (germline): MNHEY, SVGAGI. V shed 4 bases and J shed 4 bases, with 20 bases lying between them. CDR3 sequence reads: CASSFPPAGNGYEQYF. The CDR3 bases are TGTGCCAGCAGTTTCCCCCCCGCAGGGAACGGGTACGAGCAGTACTTC.

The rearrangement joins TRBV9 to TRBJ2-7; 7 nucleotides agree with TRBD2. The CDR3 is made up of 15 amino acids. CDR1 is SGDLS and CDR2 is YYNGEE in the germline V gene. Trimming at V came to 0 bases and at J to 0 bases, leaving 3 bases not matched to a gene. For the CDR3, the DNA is TGTGCCAGCAGCGTAGAAGGCGGGAGCTCCTACGAGCAGTACTTC. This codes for CASSVEGGSSYEQYF. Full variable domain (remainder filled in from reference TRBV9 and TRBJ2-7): DSGVTQTPKHLITATGQRVTLRCSPRSGDLSVYWYQQSLDQGLQFLIQYYNGEERAKGNILERFSAQQFPDLHSELNLSSLELGDSALYFCASSVEGGSSYEQYFGPGTRLTVT.

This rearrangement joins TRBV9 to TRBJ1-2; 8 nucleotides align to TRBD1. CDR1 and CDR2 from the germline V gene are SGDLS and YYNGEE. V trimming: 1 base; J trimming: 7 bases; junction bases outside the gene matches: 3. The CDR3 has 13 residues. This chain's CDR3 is CASSVPGGIGYTF. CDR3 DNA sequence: TGTGCCAGCAGCGTACCAGGGGGCATTGGCTACACCTTC.

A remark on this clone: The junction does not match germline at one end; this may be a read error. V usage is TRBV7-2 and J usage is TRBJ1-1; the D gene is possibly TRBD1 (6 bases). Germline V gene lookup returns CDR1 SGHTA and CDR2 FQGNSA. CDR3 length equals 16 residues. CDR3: CASRLGGVGLNTEAFF. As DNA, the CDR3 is TGTGCCAGCAGATTAGGGGGGGTGGGGTTGAACACTGAAGCTTTCTTT.

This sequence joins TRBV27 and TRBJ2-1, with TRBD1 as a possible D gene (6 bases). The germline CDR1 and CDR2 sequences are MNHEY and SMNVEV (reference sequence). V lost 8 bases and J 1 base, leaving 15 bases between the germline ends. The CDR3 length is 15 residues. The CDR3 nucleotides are TGTGCCAGCCGGACAGCCGGCGCTTCCTACAATGAGCAGTTCTTC. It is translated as CASRTAGASYNEQFF.

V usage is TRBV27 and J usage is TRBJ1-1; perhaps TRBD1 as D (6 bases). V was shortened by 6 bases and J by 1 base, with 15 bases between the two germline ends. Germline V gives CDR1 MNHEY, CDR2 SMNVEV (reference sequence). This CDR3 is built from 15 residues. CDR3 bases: TGTGCCAGCAGGCAAACCCTGACAGGGAACACTGAAGCTTTCTTT. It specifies CASRQTLTGNTEAFF.

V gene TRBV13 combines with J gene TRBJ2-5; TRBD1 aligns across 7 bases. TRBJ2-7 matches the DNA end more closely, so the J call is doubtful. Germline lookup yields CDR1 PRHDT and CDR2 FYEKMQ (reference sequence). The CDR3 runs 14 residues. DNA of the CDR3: TGTGCCAGCAGCATCGACAGGGTCGGCTACGAGCAGTACTTC. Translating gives CASSIDRVGYEQYF.

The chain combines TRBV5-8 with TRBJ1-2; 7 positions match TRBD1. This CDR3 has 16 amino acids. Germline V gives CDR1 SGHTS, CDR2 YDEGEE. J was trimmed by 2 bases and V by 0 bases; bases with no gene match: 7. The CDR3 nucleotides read TGTGCCAGCAGCTTGGGGTTGAGGGGGCCCAACTATGGCTACACCTTC. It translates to CASSLGLRGPNYGYTF.

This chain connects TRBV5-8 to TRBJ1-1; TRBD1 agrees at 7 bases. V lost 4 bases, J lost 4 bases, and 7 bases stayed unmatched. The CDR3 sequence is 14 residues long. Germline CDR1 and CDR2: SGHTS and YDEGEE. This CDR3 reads CASSPLTGLTEAFF. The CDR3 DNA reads TGTGCCAGCAGCCCTTTGACAGGGCTCACTGAAGCTTTCTTT.

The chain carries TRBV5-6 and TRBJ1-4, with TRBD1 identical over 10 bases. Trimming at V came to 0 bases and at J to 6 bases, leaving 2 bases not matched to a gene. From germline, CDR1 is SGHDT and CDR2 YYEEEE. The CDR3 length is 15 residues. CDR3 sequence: CASSLGGQGYEKLFF. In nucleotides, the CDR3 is TGTGCCAGCAGCTTGGGGGGACAGGGGTATGAAAAACTGTTTTTT.

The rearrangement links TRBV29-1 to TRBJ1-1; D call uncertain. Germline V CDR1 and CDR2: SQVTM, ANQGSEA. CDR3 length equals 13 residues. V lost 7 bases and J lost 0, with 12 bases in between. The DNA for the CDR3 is TGCAGCGCGGAGGACGGTTTGAACACTGAAGCTTTCTTT. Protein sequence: CSAEDGLNTEAFF.

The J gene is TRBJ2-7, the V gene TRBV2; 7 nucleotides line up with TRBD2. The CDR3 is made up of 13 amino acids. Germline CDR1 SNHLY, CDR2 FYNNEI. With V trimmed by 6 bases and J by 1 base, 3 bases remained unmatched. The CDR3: CASRASGSYEQYF. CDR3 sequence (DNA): TGTGCCAGCAGAGCTAGCGGTTCCTACGAGCAGTACTTC.

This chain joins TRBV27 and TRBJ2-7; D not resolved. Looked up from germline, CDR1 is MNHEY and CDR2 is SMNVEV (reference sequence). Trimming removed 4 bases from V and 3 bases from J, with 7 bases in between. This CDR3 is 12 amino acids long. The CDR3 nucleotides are TGTGCCAGCAGTTCCGTCGGCTACGAGCAGTACTTC. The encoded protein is CASSSVGYEQYF.